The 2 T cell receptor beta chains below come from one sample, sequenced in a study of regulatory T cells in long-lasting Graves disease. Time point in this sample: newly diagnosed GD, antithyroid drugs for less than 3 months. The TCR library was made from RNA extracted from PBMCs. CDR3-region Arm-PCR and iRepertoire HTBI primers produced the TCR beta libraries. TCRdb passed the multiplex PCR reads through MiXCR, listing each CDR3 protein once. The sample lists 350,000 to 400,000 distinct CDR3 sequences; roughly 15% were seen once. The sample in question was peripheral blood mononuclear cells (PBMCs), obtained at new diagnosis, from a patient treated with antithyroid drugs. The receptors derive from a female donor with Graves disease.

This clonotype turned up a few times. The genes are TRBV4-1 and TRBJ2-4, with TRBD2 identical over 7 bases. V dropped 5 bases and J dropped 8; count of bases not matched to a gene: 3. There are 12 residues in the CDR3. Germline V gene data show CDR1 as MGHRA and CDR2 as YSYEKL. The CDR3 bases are TGCGCCAGCAGCGGGGGGGAGTACATTCAGTACTTC. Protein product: CASSGGEYIQYF.

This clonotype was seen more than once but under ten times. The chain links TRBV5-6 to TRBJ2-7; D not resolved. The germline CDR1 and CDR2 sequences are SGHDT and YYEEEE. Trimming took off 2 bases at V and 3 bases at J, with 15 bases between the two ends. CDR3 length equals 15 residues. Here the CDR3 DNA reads TGTGCCAGCAGCTTCGCGGATCTTTCCAGCTACGAGCAGTACTTC. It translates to CASSFADLSSYEQYF.